Listed below are T cell receptor beta chains from one sample, sequenced in a study of Graves' ophthalmopathy and Graves' hyperthyroidism. TCRdb processed the multiplex PCR reads anew with MiXCR; each CDR3 protein has one entry. The table records around 470,000 distinct CDR3 sequences, about 15% of them present only once. Sequenced sample: blood. The source is a woman aged 25 to 39 with Graves' ophthalmopathy. CDR3s include the opening cysteine and the closing phenylalanine or tryptophan. D genes are given only for firm matches. Rows give clone size only sometimes, using once, few, many, or a class for an expanded clone.

len,j_gene,abundance,d_gene,v_gene,CDR3aa,CDR3nt
13,TRBJ2-5,NA,NA,TRBV6-1,CASGRARRETQYF,TGTGCCAGCGGTAGGGCTAGACGCGAGACCCAGTACTTC
15,TRBJ2-6,once,NA,TRBV7-2,CASSLNRVGANVLTF,TGTGCCAGCAGCCTCAACAGGGTCGGGGCCAACGTCCTGACTTTC
17,TRBJ2-3,few,TRBD2,TRBV9,CASSAPSGLAGLDTQYF,TGTGCCAGCAGCGCACCTAGCGGGCTAGCGGGGCTAGATACGCAGTATTTT
14,TRBJ1-2,many,NA,TRBV19,CASSIHDNRNGYTF,TGTGCCAGTAGTATTCACGACAATCGGAATGGCTACACCTTC
15,TRBJ2-5,many,NA,TRBV11-1,CASSSWSTNQETQYF,TGTGCCAGCAGCTCTTGGAGTACCAACCAAGAGACCCAGTACTTC
15,TRBJ1-1,many,NA,TRBV12-3/TRBV12-4,CASSLVKGIGTEAFF,TGTGCCAGCAGTTTAGTCAAGGGGATTGGCACTGAAGCTTTCTTT
15,TRBJ1-5,NA,NA,TRBV15,CATSRARQNNQPQHF,TGTGCCACCAGCAGAGCTCGGCAGAACAATCAGCCCCAGCATTTT
14,TRBJ1-1,NA,TRBD1,TRBV20-1,CSARDMRDSPEAFF,TGCAGTGCTAGAGATATGCGGGACAGTCCTGAAGCTTTCTTT
15,TRBJ1-2,many,NA,TRBV6-1,CASSEARQSHYGYTF,TGTGCCAGCAGTGAAGCTCGGCAGAGCCACTATGGCTACACCTTC
15,TRBJ2-6,many,NA,TRBV12-3/TRBV12-4,CASSPVLSGANVLTF,TGTGCCAGCAGCCCAGTCCTCTCTGGGGCCAACGTCCTGACTTTC
15,TRBJ1-6,many,NA,TRBV6-1,CASRTQGSGNSPLHF,TGTGCCAGCAGAACACAGGGAAGCGGAAATTCACCCCTCCACTTT
14,TRBJ1-5,many,NA,TRBV20-1,CSASSVTRNQPQHF,TGCAGTGCTAGTAGTGTAACTCGCAATCAGCCCCAGCATTTT
15,TRBJ2-6,NA,NA,TRBV30,CAWSSKQAGANVLTF,TGTGCCTGGAGCTCTAAACAGGCTGGGGCCAACGTCCTGACTTTC
14,TRBJ2-5,NA,TRBD2,TRBV2,CASKETSGEETQYF,TGTGCCAGCAAAGAGACTAGCGGGGAAGAGACCCAGTACTTC
16,TRBJ2-7,many,TRBD2,TRBV6-1,CASSPTGRGGPYEQYF,TGTGCCAGCAGTCCCACGGGGCGGGGGGGCCCCTACGAGCAGTACTTC
15,TRBJ1-5,many,NA,TRBV6-1,CASRRVDTSNQPQHF,TGTGCCAGCAGGAGGGTCGATACGAGCAATCAGCCCCAGCATTTT
15,TRBJ1-5,many,TRBD1,TRBV28,CASNPRQGLNQPQHF,TGTGCCAGCAACCCCAGACAGGGACTAAATCAGCCCCAGCATTTT
12,TRBJ2-7,NA,TRBD2,TRBV28,CASGLAFYEQYF,TGTGCCAGCGGACTAGCGTTCTACGAGCAGTACTTC
11,TRBJ1-6,many,NA,TRBV7-8,CASSTFGPLHF,TGTGCCAGCAGCACCTTTGGTCCCCTCCACTTT
14,TRBJ1-1,many,NA,TRBV3-1,CASSQYQRNTEAFF,TGTGCCAGCAGCCAGTATCAGAGGAACACTGAAGCTTTCTTT
15,TRBJ1-1,NA,TRBD1,TRBV11-2,CASSLRWTGNTEAFF,TGTGCCAGCAGCTTAAGGTGGACAGGGAACACTGAAGCTTTCTTT
12,TRBJ2-5,many,TRBD2,TRBV6-5,CAIGLASETQYF,TGTGCCATCGGACTAGCAAGCGAGACCCAGTACTTC
16,TRBJ2-7,few,TRBD2,TRBV6-5,CASSFLSGRPQSEQYF,TGTGCCAGCAGTTTTCTAAGCGGGAGACCACAGAGTGAGCAGTACTTC
16,TRBJ2-6,once,NA,TRBV28,CASSLSSGSGANVLTF,TGTGCCAGCAGTTTATCCTCCGGCTCTGGGGCCAACGTCCTGACTTTC
14,TRBJ1-1,medium-sized,NA,TRBV11-2,CASSSRDYRRDAFF,TGTGCCAGCAGCTCCCGGGACTATCGAAGGGATGCTTTCTTT
10,TRBJ2-5,many,NA,TRBV2,CASNWETQYF,TGTGCCAGCAACTGGGAGACCCAGTACTTC
14,TRBJ1-1,few,NA,TRBV6-1,CASFTGTIFAGAFF,TGTGCCAGTTTTACCGGGACAATTTTTGCCGGAGCTTTCTTT
17,TRBJ1-5,NA,TRBD1,TRBV4-2,CASSQEPTGSPYQPQHF,TGTGCCAGCAGCCAAGAGCCGACAGGGAGCCCCTATCAGCCCCAGCATTTT
16,TRBJ2-5,NA,NA,TRBV7-9,CASSLWGDMGGWTQYF,TGTGCCAGCAGCTTATGGGGTGATATGGGCGGCTGGACCCAGTACTTC
15,TRBJ2-7,many,NA,TRBV6-5,CASSSSAGASYEQYF,TGTGCCAGCAGTTCCTCGGCAGGGGCTTCCTACGAGCAGTACTTC
16,TRBJ1-2,many,TRBD1,TRBV27,CASSKPGQGYHYGYTF,TGTGCCAGCAGTAAACCGGGACAGGGATACCACTATGGCTACACCTTC
11,TRBJ2-5,few,NA,TRBV6-1,CASRATVGVDF,TGTGCCAGCAGAGCAACAGTGGGGGTGGACTTC
14,TRBJ1-5,many,TRBD1,TRBV24-1,CATSDGQGVQPQHF,TGTGCCACCAGTGATGGACAGGGTGTACAGCCCCAGCATTTT
16,TRBJ1-1,many,TRBD1,TRBV5-1,CASSSGTGGSATEAFF,TGCGCCAGCAGCTCGGGGACAGGAGGTAGTGCCACTGAAGCTTTCTTT
13,TRBJ1-2,NA,NA,TRBV30,CAWSPGLNYGYTF,TGTGCCTGGAGTCCGGGCCTTAACTATGGCTACACCTTC
13,TRBJ2-4,many,NA,TRBV28,CASSFQGRNIKYF,TGTGCCAGCAGTTTTCAGGGTCGGAACATTAAGTACTTC
12,TRBJ2-7,many,NA,TRBV28,CASSPLRDEQYF,TGTGCCAGCAGTCCCCTCCGGGACGAGCAGTACTTC
16,TRBJ2-7,many,NA,TRBV7-7,CASSQRERSGAYEQYF,TGTGCTAGCAGCCAGCGCGAGAGGAGCGGCGCCTACGAGCAGTACTTC
11,TRBJ1-2,NA,NA,TRBV27,CASGTGLGYTF,TGTGCCAGCGGTACAGGGTTGGGCTACACCTTC
14,TRBJ1-2,many,TRBD1,TRBV6-1,CASSRTGISDGYTF,TGTGCCAGCAGTCGGACAGGGATTTCCGATGGCTACACCTTC
14,TRBJ2-2,NA,TRBD2,TRBV6-4,CASSATSYAGELFF,TGTGCCAGCAGTGCGACTAGCTACGCCGGGGAGCTGTTTTTT
13,TRBJ2-7,many,NA,TRBV11-3,CASSPTDRYEQYF,TGTGCCAGCAGCCCCACGGACAGATACGAGCAGTACTTC
16,TRBJ1-6,many,NA,TRBV12-3/TRBV12-4,CASSEQRSSYNSPLHF,TGTGCCAGCAGTGAACAGCGGAGCTCCTATAATTCACCCCTCCACTTT